This TCR beta chain was recorded in a study of T-cell reconstitution after alpha-beta-depleted transplantation in children. Study results and limitations: Where some patients showed high TCRbeta diversity at day 60, it came from recipient T cells and thymic progenitors that had survived. Alpha-beta T cells about two months after transplant reportedly derived from several hundred expanded graft clones. By one year post-transplant, T-cell counts and diversity largely arose from T cells that were newly produced.

CDR1 and CDR2 from the germline V gene are LGHDT and YNNKEL (reference sequence). Trimming stripped 2 bases from V and 1 base from J, with 5 bases between. This CDR3 comprises 13 residues. The sample holds many counts of this clonotype. Its antigen is still unknown. Unique molecular identifiers featured in how the TCRbeta library was prepared. TCRdb reprocessed the PCR reads with MiXCR, giving one entry per CDR3 protein. In the table there are roughly 20,000 distinct CDR3 sequences, 10% to 15% of which are singletons. The V call is TRBV3-1, the J call TRBJ1-1; the D is unclear. This clonotype originated in a female patient younger than 10 who had a stem cell transplant for congenital amegakaryocytic thrombocytopenia, so the T cells may come from the graft donor. The specimen comprised PBMCs, mostly from graft donor cells, sampled 60 days after TCRalphabeta/CD19-depleted stem cell transplant. This chain's CDR3 is CASSQQENTEAFF. CDR3 nucleotide sequence: TGTGCCAGCAGCCAACAGGAGAACACTGAAGCTTTCTTT. Full variable domain (outside the CDR3, taken from reference TRBV3-1 and TRBJ1-1): DTAVSQTPKYLVTQMGNDKSIKCEQNLGHDTMYWYKQDSKKFLKIMFSYNNKELIINETVPNRFSPKSPDKAHLNLHINSLELGDSAVYFCASSQQENTEAFFGQGTRLTVV.